Listed below are T cell receptor beta chains from one sample, sequenced in a study of CD8 T cells in ankylosing spondylitis. TCRdb re-called the 5' RACE reads through MiXCR, storing one row per CDR3 protein. The repertoire holds 150,000 or so distinct CDR3 sequences, with roughly a third as singletons. The specimen was synovial fluid, either unsorted or a sorted T cell fraction (not recorded which). The source is a male donor with ankylosing spondylitis. Each CDR3 is given with its conserved first and last residue. A D gene is named only where the DNA matches it firmly. A row's size may be missing; if present it is once, few, many or a size class.

j_call: TRBJ2-1
d_call: -
v_call: TRBV13
clone_size: few
cdr3_nt: TGTGCCAGCAGCTTTCGGGCTAGTGGAAGGAATGAGCAGTTCTTC
cdr3_aa: CASSFRASGRNEQFF

j_call: TRBJ2-7
d_call: -
v_call: TRBV5-1
clone_size: -
cdr3_nt: TGCGCCAGCAGAAGGCGGGCCGACTCCTACGAGCAGTACTTC
cdr3_aa: CASRRRADSYEQYF

j_call: TRBJ2-1
d_call: TRBD2
v_call: TRBV23-1
clone_size: -
cdr3_nt: TGCGCCAGCAGTCTCGGGACCCCGGGGGGCAATGAGCAGTTCTTC
cdr3_aa: CASSLGTPGGNEQFF

j_call: TRBJ2-2
d_call: -
v_call: TRBV5-1
clone_size: -
cdr3_nt: TGCGCCAGCAGCTTGGTTTCCGGGACAAATCTCGGGGAGCTGTTTTTT
cdr3_aa: CASSLVSGTNLGELFF

j_call: TRBJ2-1
d_call: -
v_call: TRBV20-1
clone_size: -
cdr3_nt: TGCAGTGCTTCCTACCTGCGCAATGAGCAGTTCTTC
cdr3_aa: CSASYLRNEQFF

j_call: TRBJ2-3
d_call: -
v_call: TRBV28
clone_size: few
cdr3_nt: TGTGCCAGCAGTTTTTGGTCTAGCGATAGCACAGATACGCAGTATTTT
cdr3_aa: CASSFWSSDSTDTQYF

j_call: TRBJ2-1
d_call: -
v_call: TRBV7-2
clone_size: many
cdr3_nt: TGTGCCAGCAGCTTAATAAGAGGGAATGAGCAGTTCTTC
cdr3_aa: CASSLIRGNEQFF

j_call: TRBJ1-5
d_call: -
v_call: TRBV18
clone_size: -
cdr3_nt: TGTGCCAGCTCACCGAGCGGGACTAATCAGCCCCAGCATTTT
cdr3_aa: CASSPSGTNQPQHF

j_call: TRBJ1-2
d_call: -
v_call: TRBV2
clone_size: few
cdr3_nt: TGTGCCAGCAGGGGAACAGGGATTTATGGCTACACCTTC
cdr3_aa: CASRGTGIYGYTF

j_call: TRBJ1-5
d_call: TRBD1
v_call: TRBV6-5
clone_size: many
cdr3_nt: TGTGCCAGCAGTTACCCGAACAGGGGCGACGTTTCTAGCAATCAGCCCCAGCATTTT
cdr3_aa: CASSYPNRGDVSSNQPQHF

j_call: TRBJ1-2
d_call: TRBD1
v_call: TRBV12-3/TRBV12-4
clone_size: -
cdr3_nt: TGTGCCAGCAGCCGCCGGGACAGGTTCATGTACACCTTC
cdr3_aa: CASSRRDRFMYTF

j_call: TRBJ2-2
d_call: TRBD2
v_call: TRBV7-9
clone_size: many
cdr3_nt: TGTGCCAGCAGACCTGCGGGGGACCCGCCGCCCGGGGAGCTGTTTTTT
cdr3_aa: CASRPAGDPPPGELFF

j_call: TRBJ2-3
d_call: -
v_call: TRBV12-3/TRBV12-4
clone_size: -
cdr3_nt: TGTGCCAGCAGTTTAGTTGGGGTTGGCACAGATACGCAGTATTTT
cdr3_aa: CASSLVGVGTDTQYF

j_call: TRBJ2-3
d_call: TRBD2
v_call: TRBV5-6
clone_size: once
cdr3_nt: TGTGCCAGCGGCGGCGGGGGGTCCGCAGATACGCAGTATTTT
cdr3_aa: CASGGGGSADTQYF

j_call: TRBJ2-7
d_call: -
v_call: TRBV5-1
clone_size: -
cdr3_nt: TGCGCCAGCAGCTTGAGGACTGGAGCCTACGAGCAGTACTTC
cdr3_aa: CASSLRTGAYEQYF

j_call: TRBJ2-3
d_call: -
v_call: TRBV24-1
clone_size: -
cdr3_nt: TGTGCCACCAGTGGGCGGGGACAACACACAGATACGCAGTATTTT
cdr3_aa: CATSGRGQHTDTQYF

j_call: TRBJ1-1
d_call: -
v_call: TRBV12-3/TRBV12-4
clone_size: -
cdr3_nt: TGTGCCAGCAGTGAGGGACATTGGAACACTGAAGCTTTCTTT
cdr3_aa: CASSEGHWNTEAFF

j_call: TRBJ2-5
d_call: -
v_call: TRBV10-3
clone_size: -
cdr3_nt: TGTGCCATCAGTGAGCGGACAACCCAAGAGACCCAGTACTTC
cdr3_aa: CAISERTTQETQYF

j_call: TRBJ1-1
d_call: -
v_call: TRBV10-3
clone_size: few
cdr3_nt: TGTGCCATCAGGCCCAAGGGGGGCTCTGGTGAAGCTTTCTTT
cdr3_aa: CAIRPKGGSGEAFF

j_call: TRBJ2-7
d_call: -
v_call: TRBV12-3/TRBV12-4
clone_size: many
cdr3_nt: TGTGCCAGCAGTGGGCAGGATCGCTCCTACGAGCAGTACTTC
cdr3_aa: CASSGQDRSYEQYF